These 11 T cell receptor beta chains share one sample of origin, sequenced in a study of T cell clonality in common variable immunodeficiency. TCRdb keeps only in-frame clones here, not all; method: immunoSEQ multiplex PCR. The repertoire consists of about 41,000 clones, none detected only once. The sample comprised peripheral blood mononuclear cells. These receptor sequences come from a person aged 18 to 75 in good health.

This clone appeared many times. This chain's CDR3 is CASSKGLAASYEQYF. CDR3 bases read: TGTGCCAGCAGTAAAGGACTAGCGGCCTCCTACGAG. This chain uses TRBV6-2 or TRBV6-3 with TRBJ2-7; 10 bases line up with TRBD2. Read coverage stops 3 residues before the CDR3 terminus; the germline J gene supplies the remainder. The ends lost 5 bases at V and 0 bases at J; junction bases unmatched: 4. The CDR3 is 15 residues long. The germline V gene encodes CDR1 MNHEY and CDR2 SVGEGT.

In its sample, this clone was seen many times. The read ends 3 residues before the CDR3 terminus; that terminus is restored from the germline J gene. The chain employs TRBV18 and TRBJ2-3, with TRBD2 as a possible D gene (5 bases). Trimming left V 6 bases short and J 1 base short, with 14 bases between. CDR1 and CDR2 (germline): KGHSH, LQKENI. This CDR3 is 15 amino acids long. CDR3 bases read: TGTGCCAGCTCCTCACTTGACGGGGGCACAGATACG. Amino acid sequence: CASSSLDGGTDT. The complete CDR3 sequence is CASSSLDGGTDTQYF.

This clone was picked up many times. CDR3 amino acids: CSVGDPGWTNEKLFF. Incomplete CDR3 DNA: TGCAGCGTTGGCGACCCAGGGTGGACTAATGAAAAG. This sequence joins TRBV29-1 and TRBJ2-2; TRBD2 is a possible D gene (6 bases). The read gets to within 3 residues of the CDR3 end, and the germline J gene fills in the rest. CDR1 and CDR2 (germline): SQVTM, ANQGSEA. This CDR3 comprises 15 residues.

This clone was recorded at least ten times. Read data end 3 residues before the CDR3 end; the end is taken from the germline J gene. The chain is built from TRBV29-1 and TRBJ2-1; possible D gene TRBD2, 5 bases. V dropped 7 bases and J dropped 4 bases, with 8 bases sitting between them. The CDR3 consists of 11 residues. CDR1 and CDR2 from the germline V gene are SQVTM and ANQGSEA. The CDR3 sequence: CSGTLYNEQFF. The sequenced CDR3 bases are TGCAGCGGGACTCTTTACAATGAG.

A note on this clone: Coverage ceases 3 residues before the CDR3 finishes, and the germline J gene fills in the end. The chain uses TRBV6-4 and TRBJ1-2; the match to TRBD1 covers 8 bases. CDR3 length: 11 residues. The germline V gene encodes CDR1 MRHNA and CDR2 SNTAGT. CDR3 residues: CASGQGDTYTF. The CDR3 bases that were read are TGTGCCAGCGGACAGGGAGATACC.

In this sample, this clone turned up a few times. This sequence may be a read error, since a much larger clone differs from it by one base. The read terminates 3 residues ahead of where the CDR3 ends, so the germline J gene completes it. The rearrangement links TRBV7-8 to TRBJ2-5; tentatively, D is TRBD1 (6 bases). Germline loops: CDR1 SGHVS, CDR2 FQNEAQ. This CDR3 is 16 amino acids long. The CDR3 DNA, read in part, is TGTGCCAGCAGCTTAAAGGTGAAGGGGTGGACAGATACC. It encodes CASSLKVKGWTDT. The full CDR3 reads CASSLKVKGWTDTQYF.

This clone was counted only a few times. The missing CDR3 end, 3 residues past where the read stops, is filled in from the germline J gene. This sequence joins TRBV5-1 and TRBJ2-2; possible D gene TRBD2, 6 bases. The CDR3 length is 14 residues. With 4 bases removed from V and 6 bases from J, the gap between germline ends came to 13 bases. CDR1 and CDR2 (germline): SGHRS, YFSETQ. The CDR3: CASSPGLSAGELFF. The sequenced part of the CDR3 DNA is TGCGCCAGCAGCCCGGGACTTTCGGCCGGGGAG.

This clone was detected ten times or more. The CDR3 is cut off 3 residues early in the read; its end comes from the germline J gene. The chain is built from TRBV28 and TRBJ1-5, with D tentatively TRBD1 (6 bases). Per germline, CDR1 MDHEN and CDR2 SYDVKM. Trimming took off 6 bases at V and 1 base at J, with 13 bases between the two ends. This CDR3 spans 15 amino acids. The CDR3 DNA, read in part, is TGTGCCAGCAGCCCGACAGGTACCAGCAATCAGCCC. Residues: CASSPTGTSNQP. The full CDR3 protein is CASSPTGTSNQPQHF.

Sample share makes this clone medium-sized. The CDR3 end falls 3 residues outside the read, so it is completed with the germline J gene. The chain employs TRBV6-1 and TRBJ2-3; 8 bases fit TRBD1. Germline trimming cut 0 bases from V and 1 base from J; bases unmatched to any gene: 0. Germline V CDR1 and CDR2: MNHNS, SASEGT. The CDR3 runs to 15 residues. This CDR3 is CASSEAGQGTDTQYF. The DNA read from the CDR3 is TGTGCCAGCAGTGAAGCGGGACAGGGCACAGATACG.

This clone was seen at least ten times. The CDR3 end falls 3 residues outside the read, so it is completed with the germline J gene. The chain uses TRBV5-6 and TRBJ2-5; maybe TRBD2 (6 bases). This CDR3 has 13 residues. The germline CDR1 and CDR2 sequences are SGHDT and YYEEEE. Trimming pared 5 bases from V and 2 bases from J, leaving 10 bases between. The CDR3 sequence: CASRISGQETQYF. The covered CDR3 bases are TGTGCCAGCAGGATTAGCGGTCAAGAGACC. The full variable domain, rest sourced from reference TRBV5-6 and TRBJ2-5, is DAGVTQSPTHLIKTRGQQVTLRCSPKSGHDTVSWYQQALGQGPQFIFQYYEEEERQRGNFPDRFSGHQFPNYSSELNVNALLLGDSALYLCASRISGQETQYFGPGTRLLVL.

This clone was recorded many times. The CDR3 end lies 3 residues beyond the end of the read and is filled in from the germline J gene. The J gene is TRBJ1-6, the V gene TRBV4-2, with D perhaps matching TRBD1 (5 bases). The CDR3 extends over 15 amino acids. From germline, CDR1 is LGHNA and CDR2 YNFKEQ. Trimming removed 1 base from V and 7 bases from J, with 11 bases in between. The DNA read from the CDR3 is TGTGCCAGCAGCCAAGTCGGGCAGGGAAATTCACCC. Amino acid sequence: CASSQVGQGNSP. The full CDR3 sequence reads CASSQVGQGNSPLHF.